Sequencing of this T cell receptor beta chain was carried out in a study of cytomegalovirus exposure and HLA in healthy donors. Turning to the study itself: Falling in the Caucasian-associated ancestry cluster were about 83% of 350 to 400 genotyped donors.

The study sampled nominally healthy donors, though unrecorded immune exposures were likely. The PCR employed 60 Vbeta primers together with 13 Jbeta primers. Authors' processing steps: An analysis performed later counted around 86 million unique TCR beta chains (roughly 9.9 million of them shared). Repertoires were generated with immunoSEQ multiplex PCR, while TCRdb's copy carries only in-frame clones and drops some. D and trimming were read from the DNA, whereas the V and J calls and clone size are those reported in that table. The data show 170,000 or so clones, approximately 82% seen once. The CDR3 is 14 amino acids. CDR1 and CDR2 from the germline V gene are SGHTA and FQGNSA. With 5 bases clipped from V and 3 bases from J, the junction kept 3 bases outside the gene matches.

The clonotype comes from a woman aged 25 to 45 in good health and CMV-seronegative. Sequenced material: PBMCs. The chain employs TRBV7-2 and TRBJ2-1; 8 bases are a match to TRBD1. CDR3 sequence (DNA): TGTGCCAGCAGCCGGACAGGGTTCTACAATGAGCAGTTCTTC. Translating gives CASSRTGFYNEQFF.